This TCR beta chain stems from a study of cytomegalovirus exposure and HLA in healthy donors. General observations from the study: First-cohort TCR clusters tended to co-occur in the approximately 120 validation repertoires, a later analysis found. Testing in vitro showed a few CMV-associated chains specific for CMV antigens.

Trimming cost V 2 bases and J 6 bases, with 13 bases left between them. Germline CDR1 is GTSNPN and CDR2 is SVGIG (reference sequence). The CDR3 runs 13 residues. The assay was immunoSEQ multiplex PCR, and TCRdb's table has in-frame clones only and misses some. The sample comprises 60,000 or so clones, roughly 94% of which are singletons, and under 3% rests with the top ten. On this clone itself: Antigen unknown.

The chain employs TRBV30 and TRBJ1-2; TRBD1 might be the D (5 bases). The receptor was derived from a man aged 18 to 29 in good health and CMV-seronegative. Sequenced: PBMCs. CDR3 residues: CAWSNQGSDGYTF. In nucleotides, the CDR3 is TGTGCCTGGAGTAACCAGGGCTCTGATGGCTACACCTTC.